This TCR beta chain was retrieved from a study of shared clonotypes between healthy human individuals. CDR3 length: 15 residues. Germline CDR1 is MGHRA and CDR2 is YSYEKL. Trimming took off 1 base at V and 4 bases at J, with 13 bases between the two ends. Profiling relied on immunoSEQ multiplex PCR, and the TCRdb table lists in-frame clones only, not all of them. Of 550,000 to 700,000 clones listed, less than 80% are singletons. This clonotype was sampled from a woman aged 25-40 years in good health. The rearrangement uses TRBV4-1 and TRBJ1-1; possible D gene TRBD1, 5 bases. The specimen sequenced was memory CD4+ T cells sorted from blood. Sample subset: CD45RA-negative fraction. The CDR3 DNA sequence: TGCGCCAGCAGCCAAGGGGACGGGTACGGCACTGAAGCTTTCTTT. Translated, it gives CASSQGDGYGTEAFF.